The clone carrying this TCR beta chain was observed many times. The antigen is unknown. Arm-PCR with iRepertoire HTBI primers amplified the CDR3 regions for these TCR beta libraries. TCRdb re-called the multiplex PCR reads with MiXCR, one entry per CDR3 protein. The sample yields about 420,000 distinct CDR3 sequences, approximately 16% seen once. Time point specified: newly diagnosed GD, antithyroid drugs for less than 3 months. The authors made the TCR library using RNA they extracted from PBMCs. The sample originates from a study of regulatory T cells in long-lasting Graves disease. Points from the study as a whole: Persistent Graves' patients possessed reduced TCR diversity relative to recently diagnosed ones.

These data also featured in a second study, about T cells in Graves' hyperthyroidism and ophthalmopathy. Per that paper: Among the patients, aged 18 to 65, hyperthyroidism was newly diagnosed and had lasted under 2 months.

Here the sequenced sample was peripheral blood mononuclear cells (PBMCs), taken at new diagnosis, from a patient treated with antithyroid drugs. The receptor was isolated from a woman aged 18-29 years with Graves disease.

In nucleotides, the CDR3 is TGTGCCAGCAGTTTGGGACACCGGGGCTACGAGCAGTACTTC. As protein: CASSLGHRGYEQYF. The V gene is TRBV12-3 or TRBV12-4, the J gene TRBJ2-7; D perhaps matches TRBD1 (6 bases). The CDR3 spans 14 residues. V lost 3 bases and J 3 bases, leaving 12 bases between the germline ends.